These 23 T cell receptor beta chains were all obtained from the same sample, sequenced in a study of OX40 agonist ivuxolimab in advanced cancers. Produced via immunoSEQ multiplex PCR; TCRdb's table is partial and in-frame only. The sample contains fewer than 110,000 clones, more than 85% of which appear only once. This specimen was CD4+ or CD8+ T cells sorted from blood, taken in a trial of the OX40 agonist ivuxolimab. These receptors came from an adult with an advanced solid tumor such as melanoma, head and neck, liver or kidney cancer.

This chain connects TRBV28 to TRBJ1-1, with TRBD1 identical over 9 bases. Germline lookup yields CDR1 MDHEN and CDR2 SYDVKM. V shed 6 bases, J shed 6 bases, and the junction held 11 bases outside the gene matches. The CDR3 consists of 15 residues. CDR3 in amino acids: CASSSSDRGFAEAFF. CDR3 sequence (DNA): TGTGCCAGCAGCTCCTCGGACAGGGGCTTCGCTGAAGCTTTCTTT.

The J gene is TRBJ2-7, the V gene TRBV29-1; 7 bases are a match to TRBD2. Looked up from germline, CDR1 is SQVTM and CDR2 is ANQGSEA. After removal of 7 bases from V and 4 bases from J, the junction contained 10 bases not matched to a gene. This CDR3 has 13 residues. The CDR3 DNA reads TGCAGCGCCTCCGGGACTAACACTTACGAGCAGTACTTC. Residues: CSASGTNTYEQYF.

Note on this clone: Other DNA sequences in this specimen translate into the identical CDR3. The CDR3 reads CASSRTGDSNQPQHF. The CDR3 DNA reads as TGCGCCAGCAGCCGGACAGGGGATAGCAATCAGCCCCAGCATTTT. The chain is built from TRBV5-1 and TRBJ1-5; TRBD1 matches 9 bases. This CDR3 comprises 15 residues. The germline V gene has CDR1 SGHRS and CDR2 YFSETQ. V dropped 4 bases and J dropped 0; count of bases not matched to a gene: 2. Together with reference TRBV5-1 and TRBJ1-5, the CDR3 gives the full variable domain: KAGVTQTPRYLIKTRGQQVTLSCSPISGHRSVSWYQQTPGQGLQFLFEYFSETQRNKGNFPGRFSGRQFSNSRSEMNVSTLELGDSALYLCASSRTGDSNQPQHFGDGTRLSIL.

The rearrangement uses TRBV18 and TRBJ1-1; D remains unclear. From germline, CDR1 is KGHSH and CDR2 LQKENI. The V end lost 1 base, the J end lost 7 bases, and 10 bases lay between the germline ends. The CDR3 covers 13 residues. The CDR3 protein is CASSPLGAVEAFF. In DNA form, the CDR3 reads TGTGCCAGCTCACCACTGGGAGCAGTTGAAGCTTTCTTT.

V is TRBV5-4 and J is TRBJ1-2; TRBD1 might be the D (5 bases). Germline V gene lookup returns CDR1 SGHNT and CDR2 YYREEE (reference sequence). V was pared by 4 bases and J by 4 bases, with 17 bases between. The CDR3 covers 15 residues. For the CDR3, the DNA is TGTGCCAGCAGCACATATGGGGCTGGAAGCTATGGCTACACCTTC. It yields the protein CASSTYGAGSYGYTF.

This chain links TRBV7-2 with TRBJ1-1; D uncertain. Germline assignment: CDR1 SGHTA and CDR2 FQGNSA. The CDR3 runs 14 residues. V gave up 3 bases and J gave up 1 base, with 9 bases separating them. The chain's CDR3 is CASSFYDGNTEAFF. The CDR3 bases are TGTGCCAGCAGCTTTTATGACGGGAACACTGAAGCTTTCTTT.

The chain carries TRBV7-2 and TRBJ2-2; maybe TRBD2 (5 bases). The CDR3 is made up of 16 amino acids. Per germline, CDR1 SGHTA and CDR2 FQGNSA. Trimming left V 5 bases short and J 4 bases short, with 17 bases between. The CDR3 protein is CASSRSGITVTGELFF. CDR3 coding DNA: TGTGCCAGCAGCCGTTCCGGGATTACAGTCACCGGGGAGCTGTTTTTT.

This chain connects TRBV10-3 to TRBJ1-1; the D gene is possibly TRBD1 (5 bases). With 2 bases removed from V and 1 base from J, the gap between germline ends came to 14 bases. In germline, CDR1 is ENHRY, CDR2 SYGVKD. This CDR3 has 16 residues. CDR3 sequence (DNA): TGTGCCATCAGTGAGACCCCGGACACCACGAACACTGAAGCTTTCTTT. Residues: CAISETPDTTNTEAFF.

The chain uses TRBV7-8 and TRBJ2-5; the D call may be TRBD1 or TRBD2 (6 bases each). Germline CDR1 is SGHVS and CDR2 is FQNEAQ. The CDR3 has 12 amino acids. Trimming removed 5 bases from V and 6 bases from J, with 10 bases in between. The CDR3 nucleotides are TGTGCCAGCAGCCCCGGGGGCCAGACCCAGTACTTC. Its protein is CASSPGGQTQYF.

V usage is TRBV12-5 and J usage is TRBJ1-5; D unclear. V was clipped by 1 base and J by 5 bases, with 6 bases between them. The germline CDR1 and CDR2 sequences are LGHNT and FRNRAP. The CDR3 length is 13 residues. CDR3 amino acids: CASGLESDQPQHF. The CDR3 DNA sequence: TGTGCTAGTGGTTTGGAGAGCGATCAGCCCCAGCATTTT.

The V call is TRBV11-2, the J call TRBJ2-4, with D hard to call. From germline, CDR1 is SGHAT and CDR2 FQNNGV. Trimming stripped 2 bases from V and 0 bases from J, with 8 bases between. This CDR3 is built from 15 residues. The DNA of the CDR3 is TGTGCCAGCAGCTTAATGGTGTCAGCCAAAAACATTCAGTACTTC. It translates to CASSLMVSAKNIQYF.

In DNA form, the CDR3 reads TGTGCCAGCCTGACAGGAAACACTGAAGCTTTCTTT. This codes for CASLTGNTEAFF. V usage is TRBV2 and J usage is TRBJ1-1, with D tentatively TRBD1 (6 bases). CDR3 size: 12 residues. Germline V gene sequence: CDR1 SNHLY, CDR2 FYNNEI. Trimming cost V 8 bases and J 2 bases, with 9 bases left between them.

In its sample, this clone was seen once. The V call is TRBV19, the J call TRBJ2-5; TRBD2 might be the D (6 bases). CDR3 length: 16 residues. Trimming removed 4 bases from V and 3 bases from J, with 18 bases in between. Germline CDR1 LNHDA, CDR2 SQIVND (reference sequence). This CDR3 reads CASSTHFGSGEETQYF. CDR3 nucleotide sequence: TGTGCCAGTAGTACCCATTTCGGGTCGGGAGAAGAGACCCAGTACTTC.

The V call is TRBV11-3, the J call TRBJ2-7; D is possibly TRBD2 (5 bases). CDR3 size: 12 residues. V was pared by 9 bases and J by 1 base, with 10 bases between. Germline lookup yields CDR1 SGHNT and CDR2 YENEEA. The CDR3, as DNA: TGTGCCAGACGGACTTTATCCTACGAGCAGTACTTC. Protein sequence: CARRTLSYEQYF.

The chain links TRBV19 to TRBJ1-1, with 7 nucleotides matching TRBD1. Trimming removed 5 bases from V and 1 base from J; junction bases left unmatched: 4. Per the germline V gene, CDR1 is LNHDA and CDR2 is SQIVND (reference sequence). This CDR3 contains 14 residues. The CDR3 region is CASSPGTANTEAFF. The CDR3 DNA is TGTGCCAGTAGTCCTGGGACAGCGAACACTGAAGCTTTCTTT.

The chain has TRBV5-8 and TRBJ2-1; TRBD2 matches 9 bases. Germline values: CDR1 SGHTS, CDR2 YDEGEE. This CDR3 has 17 amino acids. The J segment lost 0 bases and the V segment lost 5 bases, leaving 9 bases of the junction unmatched. The DNA of the CDR3 is TGTGCCAGCAGGGACCATTTTAGCGGGAGCTCCTACAATGAGCAGTTCTTC. It is translated as CASRDHFSGSSYNEQFF.

This chain uses TRBV27 with TRBJ2-3; 7 bases fit TRBD2. This CDR3 has 15 residues. J was trimmed by 4 bases and V by 2 bases; bases with no gene match: 6. The germline V gene has CDR1 MNHEY and CDR2 SMNVEV (reference sequence). The CDR3 here is CASSLNGGGPDTQYF. CDR3 nucleotides: TGTGCCAGCAGTTTAAATGGGGGGGGACCAGATACGCAGTATTTT.

The chain couples TRBV5-1 to TRBJ1-1, with D perhaps matching TRBD1 (5 bases). Trimming pared 0 bases from V and 1 base from J, leaving 10 bases between. Germline CDR1 is SGHRS and CDR2 is YFSETQ. This CDR3 comprises 15 residues. CDR3 sequence: CASSLDLGQNTEAFF. The CDR3 DNA reads as TGCGCCAGCAGCTTGGATCTGGGGCAGAACACTGAAGCTTTCTTT.

As for this clone: The same CDR3 can be traced to other DNA sequences in this sample. The gene calls are TRBV7-2 and TRBJ1-4, with TRBD1 as a possible D gene (6 bases). The CDR3 contains 13 residues. Between the trimmed V and J ends, which lost 2 bases and 7 bases, there was a span of 8 bases. Germline V CDR1 and CDR2: SGHTA, FQGNSA. In nucleotides, the CDR3 is TGTGCCAGCAGCTTATACAGGGCTGAAAAACTGTTTTTT. It specifies CASSLYRAEKLFF.

The chain joins TRBV6-5 to TRBJ2-1; 7 bases are shared with TRBD2. Germline-derived CDR1 and CDR2 are MNHEY and SVGAGI. The CDR3 contains 16 residues. V was clipped by 2 bases and J by 5 bases; unmatched bases: 9. CDR3 bases: TGTGCCAGCAGTTACGAAAACTCACTAGCGAACAATGAGCAGTTCTTC. Translated, it gives CASSYENSLANNEQFF.

The sample holds one count of this clone. The rearrangement uses TRBV7-2 and TRBJ2-5; D not resolved. Germline CDR1 and CDR2: SGHTA and FQGNSA. V dropped 2 bases and J dropped 1 base, with 11 bases sitting between them. The CDR3 contains 15 residues. The CDR3 DNA follows: TGTGCCAGCAGCTTATGGGTGGCAGCCCAAGAGACCCAGTACTTC. Translated, it gives CASSLWVAAQETQYF. Full variable domain (missing parts from reference TRBV7-2 and TRBJ2-5): GAGVSQSPSNKVTEKGKDVELRCDPISGHTALYWYRQSLGQGLEFLIYFQGNSAPDKSGLPSDRFSAERTGGSVSTLTIQRTQQEDSAVYLCASSLWVAAQETQYFGPGTRLLVL.

The chain carries TRBV5-1 and TRBJ2-5; D possibly matches TRBD1 or TRBD2 (5 bases each). The V gene lost 5 bases and the J gene lost 1 base, with 6 bases spanning the gap. The germline gives CDR1 SGHRS, CDR2 YFSETQ. This CDR3 has 12 amino acids. The CDR3 bases are TGCGCCAGCAGGGGGACCCAAGAGACCCAGTACTTC. Protein product: CASRGTQETQYF.

V is TRBV28 and J is TRBJ1-3; TRBD1 might be the D (5 bases). The germline V and J ends were trimmed by 7 bases and 0 bases, with 10 bases remaining between them. CDR1 and CDR2 from the germline V gene are MDHEN and SYDVKM. This CDR3 is built from 14 residues. CDR3 protein: CASKGDYSGNTIYF. The CDR3 nucleotides read TGTGCCAGCAAAGGGGACTACTCTGGAAACACCATATATTTT.